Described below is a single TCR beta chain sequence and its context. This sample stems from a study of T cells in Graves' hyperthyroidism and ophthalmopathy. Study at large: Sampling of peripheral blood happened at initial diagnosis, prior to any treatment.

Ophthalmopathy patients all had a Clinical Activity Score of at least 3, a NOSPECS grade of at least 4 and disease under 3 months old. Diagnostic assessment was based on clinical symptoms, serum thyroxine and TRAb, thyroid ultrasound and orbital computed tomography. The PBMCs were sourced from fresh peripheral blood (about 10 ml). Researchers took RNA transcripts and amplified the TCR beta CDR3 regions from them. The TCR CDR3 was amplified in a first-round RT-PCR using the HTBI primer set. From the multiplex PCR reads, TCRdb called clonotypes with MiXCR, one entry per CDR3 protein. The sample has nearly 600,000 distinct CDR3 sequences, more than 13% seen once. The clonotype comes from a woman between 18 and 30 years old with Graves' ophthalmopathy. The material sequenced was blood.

The CDR3 reads CASSGDWWGTGGYEQYF. In nucleotides, the CDR3 is TGTGCCAGCAGCGGGGACTGGTGGGGGACAGGGGGCTACGAGCAGTACTTC. This chain uses TRBV11-2 with TRBJ2-7, with 11 nucleotides matching TRBD1. CDR1 is SGHAT and CDR2 is FQNNGV in the germline V gene. There are 17 residues in the CDR3. The V gene end was trimmed by 5 bases and the J gene end by 3 bases; junction bases not matched to a gene: 12.